These 25 T cell receptor beta chains were all obtained from the same sample, sequenced in a study of blood T cells in healthy people across ages. A second PCR of about 6 to 11 cycles used a sample-barcoded 5' primer and a J-beta primer mix. MiXCR was run by TCRdb on the 5' RACE reads, yielding one entry per CDR3 protein. The repertoire holds around 1,600,000 distinct CDR3 sequences, with 40% to 45% as singletons. Material for sequencing was blood. The receptors shown here come from a woman aged 18-35 years in good health.

Turning to this clonotype: A read error is possible here, since a much larger clone lies one base away. This chain uses TRBV7-9 with TRBJ2-7, with D possibly TRBD1 on 5 matching bases. This CDR3 has 15 residues. CDR1 is SEHNR and CDR2 is FQNEAQ in the germline V gene (reference sequence). V was clipped by 2 bases and J by 7 bases, with 18 bases between them. The CDR3 reads CASSLSGATYNEQYF. CDR3 bases: TGTGCCAGCAGCTTAAGTGGGGCCACCTACAATGAGCAGTACTTC.

This clonotype was seen just once. V and J are TRBV20-1 and TRBJ2-2; 9 bases match TRBD2. The CDR3 contains 15 residues. J was trimmed by 1 base and V by 6 bases; bases with no gene match: 6. Per the germline V gene, CDR1 is DFQATT and CDR2 is SNEGSKA (reference sequence). DNA for the CDR3: TGCAGTGCCCGTCATAGCGGGAGGAACACCGGGGAGCTGTTTTTT. Protein product: CSARHSGRNTGELFF.

This clonotype was seen only a few times. The CDR3 region has the DNA TGCGCCAGCAACCACGGGTCGGGACGGAACTACAATGAGCAGTTCTTC. It encodes CASNHGSGRNYNEQFF. The chain joins TRBV4-3 to TRBJ2-1; possibly TRBD1 or TRBD2 for D (5 bases each). Trimming took 7 bases from V and 3 from J, leaving 19 bases between them. Germline V gene sequence: CDR1 LGHNA, CDR2 YSLEER. This CDR3 is 16 amino acids long.

The V call is TRBV10-2, the J call TRBJ2-1, with 10 bases lining up with TRBD2. Germline values: CDR1 WSHSY, CDR2 SAAADI. This CDR3 has 13 residues. CDR3: CAGRTSGGNEQFF. In DNA, the CDR3 is TGCGCGGGGCGGACTAGCGGTGGGAATGAGCAGTTCTTC.

This chain joins TRBV6-2 or TRBV6-3 and TRBJ1-1, with 8 bases aligning to TRBD1. V lost 6 bases to trimming and J lost 11 bases; unmatched junction nucleotides: 8. CDR1 is MNHEY and CDR2 is SVGEGT in the germline V gene. The CDR3 is 12 residues long. CDR3 in DNA: TGTGCCAGCAGCCCCGGACAGGGAGACGCTTTCTTT. Translating gives CASSPGQGDAFF.

The DNA for the CDR3 is TGTGCCAGCATCCTAGACAAACTGTTTTTT. Amino acids: CASILDKLFF. The genes are TRBV27 and TRBJ1-4; D ambiguous. The CDR3 totals 10 residues. The V end was cut by 7 bases, the J end by 11 bases, with 8 bases between. Germline assignment: CDR1 MNHEY and CDR2 SMNVEV (reference sequence). Together with reference TRBV27 and TRBJ1-4, the CDR3 gives the full variable domain: EAQVTQNPRYLITVTGKKLTVTCSQNMNHEYMSWYRQDPGLGLRQIYYSMNVEVTDKGDVPEGYKVSRKEKRNFPLILESPSPNQTSLYFCASILDKLFFGSGTQLSVL.

The chain has TRBV12-5 and TRBJ2-3, with D perhaps TRBD1 (6 bases). The CDR3 spans 14 residues. V was trimmed by 2 bases and J by 5 bases, leaving 11 bases between them. Germline CDR1 LGHNT, CDR2 FRNRAP. CDR3 protein: CASGLTGFQDTQYF. The DNA for the CDR3 is TGTGCTAGTGGTTTGACAGGGTTCCAAGATACGCAGTATTTT.

On this clonotype: This may arise from a read error, as a much more abundant clone is one base away. The CDR3 DNA sequence: TGCAGTGCCGGGAGGACAGCGAGACTGGATGAGCAGTTCTTC. Its protein product is CSAGRTARLDEQFF. The chain joins TRBV20-1 to TRBJ2-1; TRBD2 might be the D (7 bases). CDR1 and CDR2 from the germline V gene are DFQATT and SNEGSKA (reference sequence). The CDR3 spans 14 residues. The V end lost 6 bases, the J end lost 8 bases, and 20 bases lay between the germline ends.

The gene calls are TRBV20-1 and TRBJ2-1; 10 bases are a match to TRBD2. The J call is uncertain, as TRBJ2-7 better fits the DNA end. The CDR3 sequence is 15 residues long. The germline V gene has CDR1 DFQATT and CDR2 SNEGSKA (reference sequence). CDR3 in amino acids: CSALTGTSVYNEQYF. The CDR3 DNA reads as TGCAGTGCACTGACCGGGACTAGCGTTTACAATGAGCAGTACTTC.

V and J are TRBV4-3 and TRBJ2-5; 7 nucleotides agree with TRBD2. The ends lost 0 bases at V and 2 bases at J; junction bases unmatched: 6. Germline CDR1 reads LGHNA; CDR2 reads YSLEER. This CDR3 spans 16 amino acids. CDR3 DNA sequence: TGCGCCAGCAGCCAAGAGGTGCTAGCGGTGCAAGAGACCCAGTACTTC. Encoded protein: CASSQEVLAVQETQYF.

This clonotype was detected only a few times. This chain links TRBV3-1 with TRBJ1-6; D not certain. This CDR3 has 14 amino acids. Germline V lookup: CDR1 LGHDT, CDR2 YNNKEL (reference sequence). Trimming took 4 bases from V and 13 from J, leaving 17 bases between them. The chain's CDR3 is CASSPRSQRGPLHF. In DNA form, the CDR3 reads TGTGCCAGCAGCCCCCGCAGCCAACGGGGTCCCCTCCACTTT. Full variable domain (missing parts from reference TRBV3-1 and TRBJ1-6): DTAVSQTPKYLVTQMGNDKSIKCEQNLGHDTMYWYKQDSKKFLKIMFSYNNKELIINETVPNRFSPKSPDKAHLNLHINSLELGDSAVYFCASSPRSQRGPLHFGNGTRLTVT.

The rearrangement links TRBV29-1 to TRBJ2-3, with TRBD2 matching 8 bases. Germline V CDR1 and CDR2: SQVTM, ANQGSEA. The CDR3 totals 16 residues. V was clipped by 3 bases and J by 5 bases; unmatched bases: 13. Here the CDR3 reads CSVDDRVAGSQDTQYF. The CDR3, as DNA: TGCAGCGTTGACGATAGGGTAGCGGGATCTCAAGATACGCAGTATTTT.

There are a few counts of this clonotype. V usage is TRBV4-3 and J usage is TRBJ2-4; a weak D match, TRBD1 (5 bases). From germline, CDR1 is LGHNA and CDR2 YSLEER. Trimming shortened V by 6 bases and J by 7 bases, and 10 bases separated the two germline ends. CDR3 length: 12 amino acids. CDR3 region: CASRSSGNIQYF. The CDR3 region has the DNA TGCGCCAGCAGGAGCTCAGGGAACATTCAGTACTTC.

The chain couples TRBV20-1 to TRBJ2-1; no reliable D call. The CDR3 is 18 residues long. V was shortened by 0 bases and J by 0 bases, with 18 bases between the two germline ends. Germline V gives CDR1 DFQATT, CDR2 SNEGSKA (reference sequence). The CDR3 sequence is CSARDPGGESSSYNEQFF. The CDR3 nucleotides are TGCAGTGCTAGAGATCCCGGTGGGGAATCTAGCTCCTACAATGAGCAGTTCTTC.

This clonotype has more than one count but fewer than ten. J is TRBJ2-5 and V is TRBV28; 7 nucleotides agree with TRBD1. The CDR3 length is 15 residues. V gave up 6 bases and J gave up 11 bases; unmatched junction bases: 18. The V gene's germline CDR1 is MDHEN and CDR2 SYDVKM. CDR3 in amino acids: CASSLYPAQGVEQYF. CDR3 bases: TGTGCCAGCAGCCTTTACCCTGCCCAGGGGGTTGAGCAGTACTTC.

This sequence joins TRBV10-3 and TRBJ1-1; a weak D match, TRBD1 (5 bases). The CDR3 totals 15 residues. Germline lookup yields CDR1 ENHRY and CDR2 SYGVKD. With 2 bases removed from V and 0 bases from J, the gap between germline ends came to 10 bases. CDR3 sequence: CAISEGGNLNTEAFF. CDR3 in DNA: TGTGCCATCAGTGAGGGGGGGAATTTGAACACTGAAGCTTTCTTT.

As regards this clonotype: The junction departs from germline at one end; a sequencing error may be responsible. This chain joins TRBV7-9 and TRBJ1-6; 8 bases are shared with TRBD1. Looked up from germline, CDR1 is SEHNR and CDR2 is FQNEAQ (reference sequence). The CDR3 has 15 amino acids. CDR3 sequence reads: CASSLTGQGNSPPHF. CDR3 bases: TGTGCCAGCAGCTTAACCGGACAGGGAAATTCACCCCCCCACTTT. The entire variable domain, with the rest obtained from reference TRBV7-9 and TRBJ1-6, is as follows: DTGVSQNPRHKITKRGQNVTFRCDPISEHNRLYWYRQTLGQGPEFLTYFQNEAQLEKSRLLSDRFSAERPKGSFSTLEIQRTEQGDSAMYLCASSLTGQGNSPPHFGNGTRLTVT.

In regard to this clonotype: This may arise from a read error, as a much more abundant clone is one base away. The J gene is TRBJ1-1, the V gene TRBV19; 8 bases are shared with TRBD1. There are 14 residues in the CDR3. Germline V gives CDR1 LNHDA, CDR2 SQIVND (reference sequence). The CDR3 reads CAGSLTGDGTEAFF. DNA of the CDR3: TGTGCCGGTAGCCTGACAGGGGACGGCACTGAAGCTTTCTTT. Full variable domain (rest looked up from reference TRBV19 and TRBJ1-1): DGGITQSPKYLFRKEGQNVTLSCEQNLNHDAMYWYRQDPGQGLRLIYYSQIVNDFQKGDIAEGYSVSREKKESFPLTVTSAQKNPTAFYLCAGSLTGDGTEAFFGQGTRLTVV.

V is TRBV24-1 and J is TRBJ2-7; D tentatively reads TRBD1 or TRBD2 (6 bases each). Germline loops: CDR1 KGHDR, CDR2 SFDVKD. CDR3 size: 13 residues. V lost 5 bases to trimming and J lost 7 bases, with 14 bases between them. In nucleotides, the CDR3 is TGTGCCACCAGTGGGGGGGCTATTTCTGAGCAGTACTTC. This sequence encodes CATSGGAISEQYF.

This chain links TRBV29-1 with TRBJ2-5, with TRBD2 matching 8 bases. Germline CDR1 is SQVTM and CDR2 is ANQGSEA. The length of the CDR3 is 12 residues. With V trimmed by 6 bases and J by 11 bases, 11 bases remained unmatched. In nucleotides, the CDR3 is TGCAGCGTCCAACAGGCCGGGAGGGAGCAGTACTTC. Encoded protein: CSVQQAGREQYF.

This clonotype has more than one count but fewer than ten. This rearrangement joins TRBV11-2 to TRBJ1-5, with a tentative D call TRBD1 (5 bases). CDR3 length equals 14 residues. Trimming pared 0 bases from V and 3 bases from J, leaving 6 bases between. CDR1 is SGHAT, CDR2 FQNNGV, per germline. The DNA of the CDR3 is TGTGCCAGCAGCTTAGACAGGGACAATCAGCCCCAGCATTTT. Protein: CASSLDRDNQPQHF.

CDR3 nucleotide sequence: TGCAGTGCTAGAGACCCTATGCCTGGAGATACGCAGTATTTT. The encoded protein is CSARDPMPGDTQYF. The J gene is TRBJ2-3, the V gene TRBV20-1; D gene ambiguous. Germline loops: CDR1 DFQATT, CDR2 SNEGSKA (reference sequence). The CDR3 is made up of 14 amino acids. Trimming pared 0 bases from V and 5 bases from J, leaving 12 bases between.

The chain employs TRBV11-2 and TRBJ2-2; 9 nucleotides line up with TRBD1. Unmatched junction bases numbered 4, after V lost 2 bases and J lost 6 bases. Germline loops: CDR1 SGHAT, CDR2 FQNNGV. The CDR3 totals 15 residues. CDR3 nucleotides: TGTGCCAGCAGCTTAAGGACAGGGGTTTCCGGGGAGCTGTTTTTT. It yields the protein CASSLRTGVSGELFF.

The rearrangement links TRBV5-5 to TRBJ2-3; 7 positions agree with TRBD2. V lost 3 bases to trimming and J lost 2 bases; unmatched junction nucleotides: 12. CDR1 SGHKS and CDR2 YYEKEE come from the germline V gene (reference sequence). CDR3 length: 17 amino acids. The CDR3 sequence is CASSWRPSGGPTDTQYF. The CDR3 nucleotides read TGTGCCAGCAGCTGGAGGCCCTCGGGGGGACCCACAGATACGCAGTATTTT.

This chain connects TRBV9 to TRBJ1-1; the match to TRBD1 covers 7 bases. This CDR3 has 14 amino acids. The V gene's germline CDR1 is SGDLS and CDR2 YYNGEE. V gave up 4 bases and J gave up 5 bases; unmatched junction bases: 8. The CDR3 loop reads CASSQGGRRTEAFF. CDR3 coding DNA: TGTGCCAGCAGCCAGGGGGGGAGGAGAACTGAAGCTTTCTTT.